The present T cell receptor (beta chain) was sequenced within a study of tumor and adjacent non-tumor tissue in lung cancer. Overall study: There were approximately twelve adenocarcinoma, a couple of squamous cell carcinoma and 1 small cell lung cancer cases. Stage I to III disease affected 10 men and 5 women aged roughly 31 to 85.

The library came from three nested PCR rounds adapted from ARM-PCR protocols. TCRdb reprocessed the multiplex PCR reads via MiXCR and lists one record per CDR3 protein. Altogether tens of thousands of distinct CDR3 sequences are present, less than 70% being singletons, with the ten largest covering around 19%. Study-wide results and caveats: Tumor tissue had significantly higher TCR diversity than normal lung. In normal lung, the top 100 clones were significantly more dominant than in tumor.

This clonotype came up a few times. The antigen is undetermined. Germline V gene sequence: CDR1 SGHDN, CDR2 FVKESK. CDR3 length: 15 amino acids. V lost 6 bases, J lost 4 bases, and 15 bases lay in between. The template was RNA from unsorted bulk tissue. More than 3 cm separated this lung sample from the edge of the tumor. Sequencing was carried out using distant non-tumor lung tissue. The J gene is TRBJ2-2, the V gene TRBV14; D not certain. This receptor was taken from a woman aged 40 to 50 with non-small cell lung cancer. Here the CDR3 DNA reads TGTGCCAGCAGACAGCAAGCTGGGCCCACCGGGGAGCTGTTTTTT. Translated, it gives CASRQQAGPTGELFF.